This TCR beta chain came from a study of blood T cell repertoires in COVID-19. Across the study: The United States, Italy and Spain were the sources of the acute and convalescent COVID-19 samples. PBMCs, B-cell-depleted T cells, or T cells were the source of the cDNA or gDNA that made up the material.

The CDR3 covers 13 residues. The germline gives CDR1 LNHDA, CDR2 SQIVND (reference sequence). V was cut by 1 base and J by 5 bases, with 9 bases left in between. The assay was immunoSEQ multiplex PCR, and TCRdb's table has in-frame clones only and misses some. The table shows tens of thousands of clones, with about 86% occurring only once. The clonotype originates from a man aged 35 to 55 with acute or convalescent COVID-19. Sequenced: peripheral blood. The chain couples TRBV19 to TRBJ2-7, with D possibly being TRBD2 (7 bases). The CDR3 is CASSIGGGDEQYF. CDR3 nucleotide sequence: TGTGCCAGTAGTATAGGAGGGGGGGACGAGCAGTACTTC.